Each of the 9 T cell receptor beta chains below was sequenced from the same sample in a study of T cells in women clearing cervical HPV infection. Measured with immunoSEQ multiplex PCR; TCRdb has only the in-frame clones, and not every one. Across 20,000 to 30,000 clones, the top ten clones capture roughly 5.9% of the sample. What was sequenced was blood buffy coat. The receptors stem from a woman between 18 and 70 years old with a cervical HPV16 infection that either progressed to CIN3+ or cleared (not recorded which).

About this clone: The sequenced fragment ends 3 residues before the CDR3 boundary, so the rest is inferred from the germline J gene. The chain recombines TRBV19 with TRBJ2-4; possible D gene TRBD2, 5 bases. Germline V gene lookup returns CDR1 LNHDA and CDR2 SQIVND (reference sequence). This CDR3 contains 13 residues. CDR3 amino acids: CASSIGHDYGQYF. Partial CDR3 DNA: TGTGCCAGTAGTATAGGTCACGACTATGGT.

Remarks on this clone: Germline is not matched at one junction end, which may reflect a read error. The read finishes 3 residues shy of the CDR3 end, and the germline J gene is used to complete it. The same CDR3 arises from other DNA sequences in this sample as well. The chain employs TRBV7-2 and TRBJ1-2, with 7 bases fitting TRBD1. Germline V gives CDR1 SGHTA, CDR2 FQGNSA. The CDR3 contains 14 residues. The CDR3: CASSARQGGYGYTF. The sequenced CDR3 bases are TGTGCCAGCAGCGCAAGACAGGGAGGCTATGGT.

Details on this clone: The CDR3 end falls 3 residues outside the read, so it is completed with the germline J gene. The chain recombines TRBV19 with TRBJ1-5, with 12 bases matching TRBD1. The germline V gene encodes CDR1 LNHDA and CDR2 SQIVND (reference sequence). J gave up 7 bases and V 5 bases, and 0 bases lay outside the gene matches. CDR3 length: 13 amino acids. CDR3 bases read: TGTGCCAGTAGTGGGACAGGGGGCCAGCCC. Its protein product is CASSGTGGQP. The CDR3 in its entirety is CASSGTGGQPQHF. The full variable domain, with the rest looked up from reference TRBV19 and TRBJ1-5, is DGGITQSPKYLFRKEGQNVTLSCEQNLNHDAMYWYRQDPGQGLRLIYYSQIVNDFQKGDIAEGYSVSREKKESFPLTVTSAQKNPTAFYLCASSGTGGQPQHFGDGTRLSIL.

As to this clone: The sequence runs out 3 residues before the end of the CDR3; the remainder is reconstructed from the germline J gene. The chain combines TRBV5-1 with TRBJ2-3; TRBD2 matches 8 bases. Germline V gene data show CDR1 as SGHRS and CDR2 as YFSETQ. V was pared by 5 bases and J by 0 bases, with 8 bases of the junction left unmatched. This CDR3 comprises 16 residues. CDR3 DNA, as far as it was read: TGCGCCAGCAGTCCCCGCGGGAGGCGCAGCACAGATACG. This sequence encodes CASSPRGRRSTDT. The full CDR3 protein is CASSPRGRRSTDTQYF.

Worth noting for this clone: Sequencing ends 3 residues short of the CDR3 end; the germline J gene provides the rest. The chain employs TRBV10-3 and TRBJ2-6, with a tentative D call TRBD1 (6 bases). The ends were cut back, 4 bases at V and 0 bases at J, with 13 bases in the middle. The CDR3 is 17 amino acids. CDR1 and CDR2 (germline): ENHRY, SYGVKD. The sequenced part of the CDR3 DNA is TGTGCCATCAGTGGAGGGCAGGGGACCTCTGGGGCCAACGTC. It codes for CAISGGQGTSGANV. The CDR3 reads in full as CAISGGQGTSGANVLTF.

Note on this clone: The read ends 3 residues early relative to the CDR3; the germline J gene fills the gap. This chain links TRBV20-1 with TRBJ1-5, with a tentative D call TRBD1 (5 bases). Trimming left V 5 bases short and J 0 bases short, with 17 bases between. The germline gives CDR1 DFQATT, CDR2 SNEGSKA (reference sequence). The CDR3 length is 16 residues. The DNA read from the CDR3 is TGCAGTGCTTCCCTAGACAGCAGATATAGCAATCAGCCC. This gives the protein CSASLDSRYSNQP. In full, the CDR3 is CSASLDSRYSNQPQHF.

As concerns this clone: The read stops 3 residues short of the end of the CDR3; the missing end is completed from the germline J gene. The chain is built from TRBV20-1 and TRBJ2-1; 11 positions agree with TRBD2. V was clipped by 2 bases and J by 6 bases; unmatched bases: 6. CDR1 and CDR2 from the germline V gene are DFQATT and SNEGSKA (reference sequence). This CDR3 is built from 15 residues. CDR3: CSARSGLAELNEQFF. The part of the CDR3 DNA that was read is TGCAGTGCTAGATCGGGACTAGCGGAGCTCAATGAG.

Details on this clone: Read coverage stops 3 residues before the CDR3 terminus; the germline J gene supplies the remainder. V is TRBV2 and J is TRBJ1-2; 7 bases are shared with TRBD1. The CDR3 runs 12 residues. V trimming: 7 bases; J trimming: 6 bases; junction bases outside the gene matches: 5. Germline CDR1 SNHLY, CDR2 FYNNEI. The CDR3 DNA, read in part, is TGTGCCAGCAAGGAAACAGGGGATGGC. This encodes CASKETGDG. The full-length CDR3 reads as CASKETGDGYTF.

With respect to this clone: The missing CDR3 end, 3 residues past where the read stops, is filled in from the germline J gene. This chain connects TRBV28 to TRBJ2-7; 11 nucleotides match TRBD1. This CDR3 spans 16 amino acids. V lost 1 base to trimming and J lost 3 bases; unmatched junction nucleotides: 5. Per the germline V gene, CDR1 is MDHEN and CDR2 is SYDVKM. CDR3 residues: CASSLSGQGGRYEQYF. The CDR3 bases that were read are TGTGCCAGCAGTTTATCGGGACAGGGGGGCCGCTACGAG.